A selection of T cell receptor beta chains follows, all from one sample in a study of siplizumab effects on memory and regulatory T cells. The table came from immunoSEQ multiplex PCR; TCRdb's copy has only in-frame clones and leaves some out. The sample includes approximately 50,000 clones, more than 85% seen only once; the top ten take about 15%. Sequenced material: CD8+ T cells sorted from blood. The source of these receptors is a human donor in good health. The CDR3 runs from the conserved cysteine through the conserved F or W. The D gene is left open where the match is weak. Some rows mark clone size as missing; the rest say once, few, many or name a class of expanded clone.

j_call: TRBJ2-7; d_call: NA; v_call: TRBV4-2; clone_size: NA; cdr3_nt: TGTGCCAGCAGCCAAGTTAGGTTCTACGAGCAGTACTTC; cdr3_aa: CASSQVRFYEQYF
j_call: TRBJ2-1; d_call: TRBD2; v_call: TRBV19; clone_size: NA; cdr3_nt: TGTGCCAGTATTAACGGGAGGTTGGGTAACAATGAGCAGTTCTTC; cdr3_aa: CASINGRLGNNEQFF
j_call: TRBJ1-4; d_call: NA; v_call: TRBV28; clone_size: NA; cdr3_nt: TGTGCCAGCACCCTAACGGGGACACTAAATGAAAAACTGTTTTTT; cdr3_aa: CASTLTGTLNEKLFF
j_call: TRBJ2-1; d_call: TRBD2; v_call: TRBV9; clone_size: NA; cdr3_nt: TGTGCCAGCAGCGCTAGCGGGATAGAGGCCGATGAGCAGTTCTTC; cdr3_aa: CASSASGIEADEQFF
j_call: TRBJ2-7; d_call: TRBD1; v_call: TRBV6-1; clone_size: NA; cdr3_nt: TGTGCCAGCAGTGAAGGGGACAGGGGGGAGCAGTACTTC; cdr3_aa: CASSEGDRGEQYF
j_call: TRBJ1-3; d_call: NA; v_call: TRBV29-1; clone_size: NA; cdr3_nt: TGCAGCGTACTCGGTCTAAAGGGAAACACCATATATTTT; cdr3_aa: CSVLGLKGNTIYF
j_call: TRBJ2-1; d_call: NA; v_call: TRBV12-5; clone_size: NA; cdr3_nt: TGTGCTAGTGGTCCCGGACCAAAGGGGAGCAATGAGCAGTTCTTC; cdr3_aa: CASGPGPKGSNEQFF
j_call: TRBJ1-2; d_call: NA; v_call: TRBV28; clone_size: NA; cdr3_nt: TGTGCCAGCAGCCTAAGGACGGCCTATGGCTACACCTTC; cdr3_aa: CASSLRTAYGYTF
j_call: TRBJ1-4; d_call: NA; v_call: TRBV15; clone_size: NA; cdr3_nt: TGTGCCACCAGCTTTTTTACTTCGGGACAAACGGATGAAAAACTGTTTTTT; cdr3_aa: CATSFFTSGQTDEKLFF
j_call: TRBJ1-2; d_call: TRBD1; v_call: TRBV4-1; clone_size: NA; cdr3_nt: TGCGCCAGCAGCTCAGGGACAGGGCCGTACTGGGGCTACACCTTC; cdr3_aa: CASSSGTGPYWGYTF
j_call: TRBJ2-7; d_call: TRBD1; v_call: TRBV13; clone_size: NA; cdr3_nt: TGTGCCAGCAGCCCGGGACAGGGGCACTACGAGCAGTACTTC; cdr3_aa: CASSPGQGHYEQYF
j_call: TRBJ1-5; d_call: TRBD1; v_call: TRBV28; clone_size: NA; cdr3_nt: TGTGCCAGCAGCCCCAGGGGTACAGGGGATCAGCCCCAGCATTTT; cdr3_aa: CASSPRGTGDQPQHF
j_call: TRBJ1-4; d_call: NA; v_call: TRBV4-1; clone_size: NA; cdr3_nt: TGCGCCAGCAGACAGCCCGCTAATGAAAAACTGTTTTTT; cdr3_aa: CASRQPANEKLFF
j_call: TRBJ2-2; d_call: NA; v_call: TRBV13; clone_size: NA; cdr3_nt: TGTGCCAGCAGCTTCGGAGGGAACACCGGGGAGCTGTTTTTT; cdr3_aa: CASSFGGNTGELFF
j_call: TRBJ2-7; d_call: NA; v_call: TRBV27; clone_size: NA; cdr3_nt: TGTGCCAGCAGTTCCTCCCCCGTGCCCTACGAGCAGTACTTC; cdr3_aa: CASSSSPVPYEQYF
j_call: TRBJ2-3; d_call: NA; v_call: TRBV27; clone_size: NA; cdr3_nt: TGTGCCAGCAGTTTACTAGCTAGCGCAGATACGCAGTATTTT; cdr3_aa: CASSLLASADTQYF
j_call: TRBJ2-7; d_call: NA; v_call: TRBV5-5; clone_size: once; cdr3_nt: TGTGCCAGCAGATCAACAGGGTACGAGCAGTACTTC; cdr3_aa: CASRSTGYEQYF
j_call: TRBJ2-1; d_call: NA; v_call: TRBV7-9; clone_size: NA; cdr3_nt: TGTGCCAGCAGCCCTACTGGCAGGGTATCCTACAATGAGCAGTTCTTC; cdr3_aa: CASSPTGRVSYNEQFF
j_call: TRBJ2-7; d_call: NA; v_call: TRBV9; clone_size: NA; cdr3_nt: TGTGCCAGCAGCGTCTTTCGGGACCCCACCTACGAGCAGTACTTC; cdr3_aa: CASSVFRDPTYEQYF
j_call: TRBJ2-4; d_call: NA; v_call: TRBV27; clone_size: NA; cdr3_nt: TGTGCCAGCAGTTCGGGGGGCGGTGAAAACATTCAGTACTTC; cdr3_aa: CASSSGGGENIQYF
j_call: TRBJ2-7; d_call: TRBD2; v_call: TRBV4-2; clone_size: NA; cdr3_nt: TGTGCCAGCAGCCAAGGCGAGAGCGGGACTTACGAGCAGTACTTC; cdr3_aa: CASSQGESGTYEQYF
j_call: TRBJ2-1; d_call: NA; v_call: TRBV5-1; clone_size: NA; cdr3_nt: TGCGCCAGCAGCTTGGAGGCTTGGGCGGAACCCTACAATGAGCAGTTCTTC; cdr3_aa: CASSLEAWAEPYNEQFF
j_call: TRBJ2-1; d_call: TRBD2; v_call: TRBV9; clone_size: NA; cdr3_nt: TGTGCCAGCAGCCCCCGGACTAGCGGAGTTTACAATGAGCAGTTCTTC; cdr3_aa: CASSPRTSGVYNEQFF
j_call: TRBJ2-1; d_call: NA; v_call: TRBV11-1; clone_size: NA; cdr3_nt: TGTGCCAGCAGACCCGACCGAGACAATGAGCAGTTCTTC; cdr3_aa: CASRPDRDNEQFF
j_call: TRBJ1-1; d_call: NA; v_call: TRBV4-1; clone_size: NA; cdr3_nt: TGCGCCAGCAGCCGCGGACTATTCACTGAAGCTTTCTTT; cdr3_aa: CASSRGLFTEAFF
j_call: TRBJ2-2; d_call: NA; v_call: TRBV7-9; clone_size: NA; cdr3_nt: TGTGCCAGCAGTTCCCCCCGGAGAGGGGAGCTGTTTTTT; cdr3_aa: CASSSPRRGELFF
j_call: TRBJ1-1; d_call: NA; v_call: TRBV15; clone_size: once; cdr3_nt: TGTGCCACCAGCAGAACGGGTGAAGCTTTCTTT; cdr3_aa: CATSRTGEAFF
j_call: TRBJ2-3; d_call: TRBD2; v_call: TRBV5-1; clone_size: NA; cdr3_nt: TGCGTCAGCAGCTTGGCCTTCCCGGGACTAGCGGGACCAGACACAGATACGCAGTATTTT; cdr3_aa: CVSSLAFPGLAGPDTDTQYF
j_call: TRBJ1-1; d_call: NA; v_call: TRBV19; clone_size: NA; cdr3_nt: TGTGCCAGTAGCCATATAAACACTGAAGCTTTCTTT; cdr3_aa: CASSHINTEAFF
j_call: TRBJ2-7; d_call: TRBD2; v_call: TRBV2; clone_size: once; cdr3_nt: TGTGCCAGCAGTGAACTAGCGGGAGACGAGCAGTACTTC; cdr3_aa: CASSELAGDEQYF
j_call: TRBJ1-5; d_call: NA; v_call: TRBV2; clone_size: NA; cdr3_nt: TGTGCCAGCAGTGGACAGGTAGATCAGCCCCAGCATTTT; cdr3_aa: CASSGQVDQPQHF
j_call: TRBJ2-7; d_call: NA; v_call: TRBV9; clone_size: NA; cdr3_nt: TGTGCCAGCAGCGTAGCTGAGAATCATTACGAGCAGTACTTC; cdr3_aa: CASSVAENHYEQYF
j_call: TRBJ1-4; d_call: NA; v_call: TRBV14; clone_size: NA; cdr3_nt: TGTGCCAGCAGCCGGTTTGGGTTCCCACTGTTTTTT; cdr3_aa: CASSRFGFPLFF
j_call: TRBJ2-1; d_call: TRBD1; v_call: TRBV4-1; clone_size: NA; cdr3_nt: TGCGCCAGCAGCCAGACAGGGGAGAGGAATGAGCAGTTCTTC; cdr3_aa: CASSQTGERNEQFF
j_call: TRBJ2-7; d_call: TRBD1; v_call: TRBV27; clone_size: NA; cdr3_nt: TGTGCCAGCAGCCAAACCCCGGACAGGGTGGGCTACGAGCAGTACTTC; cdr3_aa: CASSQTPDRVGYEQYF
j_call: TRBJ1-5; d_call: NA; v_call: TRBV27; clone_size: NA; cdr3_nt: TGTGCCAGCAGTTTACACGTTAGCAATCAGCCCCAGCATTTT; cdr3_aa: CASSLHVSNQPQHF
j_call: TRBJ1-2; d_call: TRBD1; v_call: TRBV9; clone_size: NA; cdr3_nt: TGTGCCAGCAGCTCCGGGACAGGGAATGGCTACACCTTC; cdr3_aa: CASSSGTGNGYTF